This TCR beta chain derives from a study of T cell responses to AZD1222 COVID-19 vaccine. This clone came up a few times. Its antigen remains unidentified. General study findings and limits: In all cases, repertoires were sampled only after the peak T cell response. Donors were chiefly white British, with a greater number of females, and clonal diversity was perhaps underestimated. Spike-specific TCR breadth and depth went up after people got two AZD1222 doses. Only a handful of AZD1222 recipients were seropositive at baseline.

Germline loops: CDR1 SGHRS, CDR2 YFSETQ. The germline V and J ends were trimmed by 0 bases and 7 bases, with 10 bases remaining between them. The CDR3 has 13 amino acids. Assay: immunoSEQ multiplex PCR; the TCRdb copy retains only in-frame clones and omits some. In the table there are 90,000 to 120,000 clones, 92% of which are singletons. This TCR came from an adult who received the AZD1222 COVID-19 vaccine. The sequences come from peripheral blood, collected 28 days after the second AZD1222 dose. The genes are TRBV5-1 and TRBJ1-2, with D unclear. The CDR3 reads CASSLELGGGYTF. DNA of the CDR3: TGCGCCAGCAGCTTGGAGTTGGGAGGTGGCTACACCTTC.